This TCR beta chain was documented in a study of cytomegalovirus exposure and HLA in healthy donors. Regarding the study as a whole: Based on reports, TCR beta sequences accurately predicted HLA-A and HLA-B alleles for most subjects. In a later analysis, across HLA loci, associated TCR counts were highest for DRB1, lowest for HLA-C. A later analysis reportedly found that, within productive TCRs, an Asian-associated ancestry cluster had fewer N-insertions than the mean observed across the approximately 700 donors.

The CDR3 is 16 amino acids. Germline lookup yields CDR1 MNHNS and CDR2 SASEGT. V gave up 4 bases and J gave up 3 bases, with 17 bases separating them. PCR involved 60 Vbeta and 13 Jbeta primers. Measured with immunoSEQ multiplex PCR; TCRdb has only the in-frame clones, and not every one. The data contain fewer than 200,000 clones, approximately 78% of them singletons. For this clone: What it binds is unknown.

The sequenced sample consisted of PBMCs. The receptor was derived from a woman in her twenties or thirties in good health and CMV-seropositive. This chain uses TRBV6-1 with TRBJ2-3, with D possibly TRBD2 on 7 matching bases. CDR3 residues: CASSAFRGAGTDTQYF. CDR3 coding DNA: TGTGCCAGCAGTGCCTTTCGGGGGGCGGGGACAGATACGCAGTATTTT.